Listed below are T cell receptor beta chains from one sample, sequenced in a study of blood T cell repertoires in COVID-19. Assay: immunoSEQ multiplex PCR; the TCRdb copy retains only in-frame clones and omits some. This table has 300,000 to 450,000 clones, about 87% appearing once. Sequencing was carried out using PBMCs or T cells enriched from blood (not recorded which). The receptors originated from a man aged 25-45 years who had recovered from COVID-19. The conserved cysteine and the conserved F or W are not part of the CDR3 here. Fields, in order: J gene, V gene, CDR3 protein.

>TRBJ1-3|TRBV10-3
ATQQANGNTIY
>TRBJ1-4|TRBV12-5
ASDGGGGEKLF
>TRBJ1-1|TRBV12-3/TRBV12-4
ASSLSSGTEAF
>TRBJ1-2|TRBV21-1
ASIAGGGDNYGYT
>TRBJ1-5|TRBV4-1
ASSQDDGGRANQPQH
>TRBJ1-1|TRBV9
ASSVVGGQGTEAF
>TRBJ1-1|TRBV7-9
ASSQGQGNTEAF
>TRBJ1-4|TRBV2
ASSEKRQLGAPEKLF
>TRBJ2-7|TRBV19
ASSWGADYEQY
>TRBJ1-2|TRBV5-6
ASSGVGTAYGYT
>TRBJ2-5|TRBV27
ASKPLGAETQY
>TRBJ2-7|TRBV4-2
ASSQVGTSDYEQY
>TRBJ1-1|TRBV6-5
ASLWAWDTEAF
>TRBJ2-1|TRBV19
ASSTPADRGYYNEQF
>TRBJ1-2|TRBV30
AWIQQDRANYGYT
>TRBJ1-6|TRBV25-1
ATSTGTDSPLH
>TRBJ1-4|TRBV25-1
ASSGDTGTEKLF
>TRBJ2-7|TRBV2
ASPERTGDDEQY
>TRBJ1-2|TRBV20-1
SASPGRVHYGYT
>TRBJ2-2|TRBV2
ASSPPGGRNTGELF
>TRBJ1-1|TRBV19
ASSILRGATEAF
>TRBJ2-2|TRBV9
ASSPSGGDTGELF
>TRBJ1-3|TRBV11-2
ASSIRRGQPSGNTIY
>TRBJ2-3|TRBV27
ASQVSGGQRDTQY
>TRBJ1-2|TRBV15
ATSRGLGASYGYT
>TRBJ1-4|TRBV28
ASSLPGQGVQKLF
>TRBJ2-1|TRBV7-9
ASSLSGGGYNEQF
>TRBJ1-4|TRBV5-4
ASSLSGNEKLF
>TRBJ1-2|TRBV27
ASSLGTGGSYGYT
>TRBJ1-2|TRBV30
AWSTRTKPYGYT
>TRBJ2-1|TRBV2
ASTELAGAFEEQF
>TRBJ1-2|TRBV25-1
ASSELSGGSNYGYT
>TRBJ2-2|TRBV7-2
ASSQGRTGELF
>TRBJ1-2|TRBV5-1
ASSLEGGRNGYT
>TRBJ2-5|TRBV11-3
ASSFTRRETQY
>TRBJ1-3|TRBV2
ASNDGWGGNTIY
>TRBJ2-3|TRBV7-2
ASSFQGIGTDTQY
>TRBJ1-3|TRBV7-2
ASSGRTGVPGNTIY
>TRBJ1-2|TRBV19
ASSTSRGYGYT
>TRBJ1-1|TRBV14
ASSPQWGEAF
>TRBJ1-6|TRBV30
AWSVTGLGSPLH
>TRBJ1-4|TRBV4-2
ASSQGQGGEKLF
>TRBJ1-2|TRBV6-5
ASSYSRSPGYT
>TRBJ1-1|TRBV10-1
ASSVRDGTEAF
>TRBJ2-7|TRBV4-2
ASSQAGDGTGSYEQY
>TRBJ1-2|TRBV6-5
ASSPMRQVGGYT
>TRBJ1-5|TRBV6-2/TRBV6-3
ASSLMGGNSNQPQH
>TRBJ2-7|TRBV10-3
ATRDRDYEQY
>TRBJ2-4|TRBV11-1
ASSPQPAKNIQY
>TRBJ1-1|TRBV2
ASSERGYTEAF
>TRBJ2-5|TRBV4-3
ASSQAGTSGGPYQETQY
>TRBJ1-6|TRBV6-5
ASSYQASVNSPLH
>TRBJ1-4|TRBV7-2
ASSQRPGATNEKLF
>TRBJ2-1|TRBV29-1
SVGKGLHYNEQF
>TRBJ1-1|TRBV2
ASSYRGRGTEAF